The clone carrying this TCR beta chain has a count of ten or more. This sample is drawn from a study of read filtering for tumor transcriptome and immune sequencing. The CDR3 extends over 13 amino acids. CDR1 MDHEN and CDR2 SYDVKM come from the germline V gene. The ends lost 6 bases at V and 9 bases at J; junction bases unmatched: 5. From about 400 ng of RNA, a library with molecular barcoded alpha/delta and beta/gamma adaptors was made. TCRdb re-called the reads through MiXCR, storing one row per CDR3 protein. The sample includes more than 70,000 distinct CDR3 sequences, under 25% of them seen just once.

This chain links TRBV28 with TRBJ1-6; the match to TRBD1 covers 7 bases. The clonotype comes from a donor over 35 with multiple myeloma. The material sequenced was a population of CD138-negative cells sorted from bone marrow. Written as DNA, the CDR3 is TGTGCCAGCAGCCGCGACAGGGTTTCACCCCTCCACTTT. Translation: CASSRDRVSPLHF.